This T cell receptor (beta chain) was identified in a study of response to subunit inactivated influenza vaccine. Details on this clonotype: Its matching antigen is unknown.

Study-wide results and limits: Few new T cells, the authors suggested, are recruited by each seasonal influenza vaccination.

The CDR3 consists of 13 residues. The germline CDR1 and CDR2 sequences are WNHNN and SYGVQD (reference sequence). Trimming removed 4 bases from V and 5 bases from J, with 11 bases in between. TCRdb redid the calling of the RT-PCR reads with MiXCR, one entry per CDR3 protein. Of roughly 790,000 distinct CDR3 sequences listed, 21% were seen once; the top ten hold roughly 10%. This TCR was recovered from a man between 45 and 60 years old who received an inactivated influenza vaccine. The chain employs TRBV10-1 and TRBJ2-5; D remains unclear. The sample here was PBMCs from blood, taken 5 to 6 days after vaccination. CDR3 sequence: CASSVTAKETQYF. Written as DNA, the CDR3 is TGCGCCAGCAGTGTTACAGCAAAGGAGACCCAGTACTTC.